Listed below are T cell receptor beta chains from one sample, sequenced in a study of blood T cell repertoires in COVID-19. Using immunoSEQ multiplex PCR, the repertoire was profiled, and TCRdb retains in-frame clones only, with some absent. Among 250,000 to 300,000 clones listed, around 88% were seen once. The sequencing input was peripheral blood. These receptors all stem from a man older than 75 with acute or convalescent COVID-19. CDR3s include the opening cysteine and the closing phenylalanine or tryptophan. The D gene is left open where the match is weak. The size field is filled for only some rows; it gives once, few, many or a size class.

d_call	clone_size	v_call	j_call	cdr3_aa	cdr3_nt
NA	NA	TRBV18	TRBJ2-2	CASSPGQMGTGELFF	TGTGCCAGCTCGCCCGGACAAATGGGCACCGGGGAGCTGTTTTTT
TRBD1	NA	TRBV5-1	TRBJ2-5	CASSPHGQGGQETQYF	TGCGCCAGCAGTCCTCACGGACAGGGAGGTCAAGAGACCCAGTACTTC
TRBD1	NA	TRBV6-6	TRBJ2-7	CASSSPGQGVPYEQYF	TGTGCCAGCAGTTCCCCCGGACAGGGCGTCCCCTACGAGCAGTACTTC
NA	NA	TRBV28	TRBJ2-3	CASSSMGADTDTQYF	TGTGCCAGCAGTAGTATGGGGGCCGACACAGATACGCAGTATTTT
NA	NA	TRBV5-1	TRBJ2-7	CASSLVTDSYEQYF	TGCGCCAGCAGCTTGGTTACAGACTCCTACGAGCAGTACTTC
NA	NA	TRBV6-5	TRBJ1-1	CASIGGGANTEAFF	TGTGCCAGCATCGGGGGGGGAGCGAACACTGAAGCTTTCTTT
NA	NA	TRBV3-1/TRBV3-2	TRBJ2-7	CASSNGEISYEQYF	TGTGCCAGCAGCAATGGAGAGATTTCCTACGAGCAGTACTTC
NA	NA	TRBV27	TRBJ2-3	CASSLWSRDPRDTQYF	TGTGCCAGCAGTTTATGGTCCCGGGATCCGCGGGATACGCAGTATTTT
TRBD2	NA	TRBV28	TRBJ2-1	CASSLAGTNVMEQFF	TGTGCCAGCTCCCTCGCCGGGACTAACGTCATGGAGCAGTTCTTC
NA	NA	TRBV7-2	TRBJ1-1	CASSLVPGMNTEAFF	TGTGCCAGCAGCTTAGTTCCCGGGATGAACACTGAAGCTTTCTTT
TRBD1	NA	TRBV9	TRBJ2-7	CASSVAGTGIYEQYF	TGTGCCAGCAGCGTAGCCGGGACAGGGATCTACGAGCAGTACTTC
NA	NA	TRBV28	TRBJ2-5	CASRGGRWETQYF	TGTGCCAGCAGGGGGGGGCGTTGGGAGACCCAGTACTTC
NA	NA	TRBV12-5	TRBJ2-2	CASGSVPQGNRTGELFF	TGTGCTAGTGGTTCGGTCCCACAGGGAAACAGGACCGGGGAGCTGTTTTTT
TRBD1	NA	TRBV14	TRBJ1-2	CASSRTQGAIGGYTF	TGTGCCAGCAGCCGTACACAGGGGGCGATCGGTGGCTACACCTTC
NA	NA	TRBV6-1	TRBJ2-1	CASSEGGLAAPLQFF	TGTGCCAGCAGTGAAGGAGGCCTAGCCGCCCCCTTGCAGTTCTTC
NA	once	TRBV5-1	TRBJ1-1	CASSLAQQNTEAFF	TGCGCCAGCAGCTTGGCCCAACAGAACACTGAAGCTTTCTTT
NA	NA	TRBV23-1	TRBJ2-5	CASTEETQYF	TGCGCCAGCACTGAAGAGACCCAGTACTTC
NA	NA	TRBV19	TRBJ1-5	CASSIGGSNQPQHF	TGTGCCAGTAGTATCGGGGGGAGCAATCAGCCCCAGCATTTT
TRBD1	NA	TRBV5-5	TRBJ2-7	CASSLNVKGAYEQYF	TGTGCCAGCAGCTTAAATGTAAAGGGGGCATACGAGCAGTACTTC
NA	NA	TRBV30	TRBJ1-2	CASQAPYIF	TGTGCCAGCCAAGCCCCATATATCTTC
TRBD2	medium-sized	TRBV24-1	TRBJ2-1	CATSDPTSVYNEQFF	TGTGCCACCAGTGATCCCACTAGCGTCTACAATGAGCAGTTCTTC
NA	NA	TRBV6-6	TRBJ2-2	CASSRGWDTTTGELFF	TGTGCCAGCAGTCGAGGGTGGGACACAACGACCGGGGAGCTGTTTTTT
NA	NA	TRBV5-6	TRBJ1-3	CASSLGTALSGNTIYF	TGTGCCAGCAGCTTGGGGACTGCCCTTTCTGGAAACACCATATATTTT
NA	NA	TRBV19	TRBJ2-6	CASTLAGIPLSRANVLTF	TGTGCCAGTACGTTGGCGGGAATCCCCCTCTCTAGGGCCAACGTCCTGACTTTC
TRBD1	NA	TRBV6-5	TRBJ2-2	CASSSGTANTGELFF	TGTGCCAGCAGTTCCGGGACAGCGAACACCGGGGAGCTGTTTTTT
NA	NA	TRBV5-1	TRBJ1-2	CASSLVTDNYGYTF	TGCGCCAGCAGCTTGGTGACTGACAACTATGGCTACACCTTC
TRBD2	NA	TRBV7-8	TRBJ2-5	CASGRRGLAERARETQYF	TGTGCCAGCGGGCGCCGCGGACTAGCGGAGAGGGCAAGGGAGACCCAGTACTTC
TRBD2	NA	TRBV5-1	TRBJ2-7	CASSAIRTSGRLYEQYF	TGCGCCAGCAGCGCTATCCGGACTAGCGGGAGGCTCTACGAGCAGTACTTC
TRBD2	NA	TRBV6-5	TRBJ2-3	CASTNLAGGTDTQYF	TGTGCCAGCACCAACCTAGCGGGGGGCACAGATACGCAGTATTTT
NA	NA	TRBV7-2	TRBJ2-7	CASSFSGSHEQYF	TGTGCCAGCAGCTTCTCGGGGTCCCACGAGCAGTACTTC
TRBD2	NA	TRBV28	TRBJ2-5	CASTDSAGRKTQYF	TGTGCCAGCACCGACTCAGCGGGGAGGAAGACCCAGTACTTC
TRBD1	once	TRBV5-6	TRBJ1-6	CASSLEQGWSPLHF	TGTGCCAGCAGCTTGGAACAGGGGTGGTCACCCCTCCACTTT
TRBD2	NA	TRBV7-2	TRBJ2-1	CASSQTSGYNEQFF	TGTGCCAGCAGCCAGACTAGCGGCTACAATGAGCAGTTCTTC
TRBD2	once	TRBV20-1	TRBJ2-5	CSASYASGGFGETQYF	TGCAGTGCTAGTTACGCTAGCGGAGGGTTTGGGGAGACCCAGTACTTC
NA	few	TRBV28	TRBJ2-6	CASSLDTSGANVLTF	TGTGCCAGCAGTCTTGACACCTCTGGGGCCAACGTCCTGACTTTC
TRBD2	NA	TRBV5-1	TRBJ2-3	CASSPGTSGSTDTQYF	TGCGCCAGCAGCCCCGGGACTAGCGGGAGCACAGATACGCAGTATTTT
TRBD2	NA	TRBV19	TRBJ2-3	CASRGTSGGPTDTQYF	TGTGCCAGTAGAGGGACTAGCGGGGGGCCGACAGATACGCAGTATTTT
NA	NA	TRBV4-1	TRBJ2-3	CASSPLGLSTDTQYF	TGCGCCAGCAGCCCCCTGGGACTTAGCACAGATACGCAGTATTTT
TRBD1	NA	TRBV7-9	TRBJ2-2	CASSFIDRDWAGELFF	TGTGCCAGCAGCTTCATTGACAGGGATTGGGCCGGGGAGCTGTTTTTT
NA	NA	TRBV7-9	TRBJ1-2	CASSFTENYGYTF	TGTGCCAGCAGCTTTACAGAGAACTATGGCTACACCTTC
TRBD2	NA	TRBV7-2	TRBJ2-7	CASSLEASGIYEQYF	TGTGCCAGCAGCTTAGAGGCTAGCGGGATTTACGAGCAGTACTTC
NA	NA	TRBV1	TRBJ2-1	CTSSQDGVSSGQTNNEQFF	TGCACCAGCAGCCAAGACGGTGTTAGCTCGGGACAAACCAACAATGAGCAGTTCTTC
NA	NA	TRBV28	TRBJ1-1	CASSLSGLFGAFF	TGTGCCAGCAGTTTATCAGGGTTGTTCGGAGCTTTCTTT